Listed here are 13 T cell receptor beta chains from one sample, sequenced in a study of T cells in Graves' hyperthyroidism and ophthalmopathy. Amplification targeted TCR beta CDR3 regions from RNA transcripts. The HTBI set primed first-round TCR CDR3 RT-PCR. TCRdb itself ran the multiplex PCR reads through MiXCR, one entry per CDR3 protein. The table has 330,000 or so distinct CDR3 sequences, 15% to 20% seen once. Sequencing was done on a sample of blood. The origin of the receptors is a woman aged 40 to 49 with Graves' ophthalmopathy.

This clonotype was observed many times. J is TRBJ2-7 and V is TRBV7-2, with 7 bases matching TRBD1. V shed 5 bases and J 3 bases; nucleotides not matched to a gene: 7. CDR1 and CDR2 (germline): SGHTA, FQGNSA. This CDR3 has 14 amino acids. Here the CDR3 reads CASSHRQGSYEQYF. CDR3 bases: TGTGCCAGCAGCCACCGACAGGGCAGCTACGAGCAGTACTTC.

This clonotype was recorded a few times. This may be a read error, as it is one base from a much larger clone. V and J are TRBV6-1 and TRBJ2-7, with 13 positions matching TRBD2. The CDR3 length is 15 residues. Germline V CDR1 and CDR2: MNHNS, SASEGT. Written as DNA, the CDR3 is TGTGTCAGCAGTCAAAGGACTAGCGGGAGCAACGAGCAGTACTTC. Its translation is CVSSQRTSGSNEQYF.

This clonotype has at least ten counts. This CDR3 fails to terminate in the conserved phenylalanine or tryptophan, so it likely reflects a read error. The chain is built from TRBV30 and TRBJ2-6; D remains ambiguous. The CDR3 spans 12 residues. Trimming cost V 2 bases and J 4 bases, with 3 bases left between them. Germline V gene lookup returns CDR1 GTSNPN and CDR2 SVGIG (reference sequence). The CDR3 bases are TGTGCCTGGAGTCCCGGGGCCAACGTCCTGACTCTC. Protein sequence: CAWSPGANVLTL.

This clonotype was counted ten times or more. The rearrangement joins TRBV6-2 or TRBV6-3 to TRBJ1-5; 7 bases are a match to TRBD1. The length of the CDR3 is 16 residues. Trimming took 7 bases from V and 1 from J; bases not matched to a gene: 10. Germline V gives CDR1 MNHEY, CDR2 SVGEGT. In DNA form, the CDR3 reads TGTGCCAGCAAGAAGACAGGGACGGGAAGCAATCAGCCCCAGCATTTT. Translated, it gives CASKKTGTGSNQPQHF.

This clonotype was seen more than once but under ten times. The chain is built from TRBV7-3 and TRBJ1-1; D is unresolved. This CDR3 has 15 amino acids. CDR1 is SGHTA and CDR2 is FQGTGA in the germline V gene. Trimming shortened V by 1 base and J by 0 bases, and 9 bases separated the two germline ends. The CDR3 region is CASSLNPGMNTEAFF. Here the CDR3 DNA reads TGTGCCAGCAGCTTAAACCCGGGGATGAACACTGAAGCTTTCTTT.

This clonotype came up many times. Given a much more abundant clone one base away, this may be a read error. The chain is built from TRBV6-1 and TRBJ2-5; 12 nucleotides line up with TRBD2. From germline, CDR1 is MNHNS and CDR2 SASEGT. The ends lost 5 bases at V and 4 bases at J; junction bases unmatched: 8. The CDR3 runs 16 residues. The CDR3 DNA reads TGTGCCAGCAGTAGGCTAGCGGGAGGGGGGGGAGAGACCCAGTACTTC. Its protein product is CASSRLAGGGGETQYF.

This clonotype was seen ten or more times. The chain combines TRBV6-5 with TRBJ2-5; D assignment may be TRBD1 or TRBD2 (5 bases each). This CDR3 has 13 amino acids. CDR1 MNHEY and CDR2 SVGAGI come from the germline V gene. The germline V and J ends were trimmed by 6 bases and 5 bases, with 13 bases remaining between them. CDR3 residues: CASRRGTAETQYF. The DNA of the CDR3 is TGTGCCAGCAGGCGAGGGACGGCGGAGACCCAGTACTTC.

This clonotype was detected many times. The chain joins TRBV6-2 or TRBV6-3 to TRBJ2-2, with 10 bases aligning to TRBD2. There are 14 residues in the CDR3. In germline, CDR1 is MNHEY, CDR2 SVGEGT. Unmatched junction bases numbered 2, after V lost 6 bases and J lost 4 bases. CDR3: CASRIAGGTGELFF. The DNA of the CDR3 is TGTGCCAGCAGGATAGCGGGAGGCACCGGGGAGCTGTTTTTT.

This clonotype was recorded at least ten times. The chain combines TRBV12-3 or TRBV12-4 with TRBJ1-5; D not certain. This CDR3 has 12 amino acids. V was trimmed by 10 bases and J by 1 base, leaving 8 bases between them. CDR3 amino acids: CATTRSNQPQHF. The CDR3 coding sequence is TGTGCCACCACCAGAAGCAATCAGCCCCAGCATTTT.

This clonotype was seen only a few times. This sequence joins TRBV24-1 and TRBJ2-3, with 8 nucleotides matching TRBD2. The germline V gene encodes CDR1 KGHDR and CDR2 SFDVKD. Losses at the gene ends were 7 bases for V and 4 bases for J; bases not matched to a gene: 12. This CDR3 spans 16 amino acids. Here the CDR3 reads CATSARGTRGSDTQYF. The DNA of the CDR3 is TGTGCCACCAGCGCGAGGGGGACTAGAGGATCAGATACGCAGTATTTT.

For this clonotype: A much larger clone lies one base from this, so it may be a read error. J is TRBJ2-2 and V is TRBV7-8, with D perhaps TRBD2 (5 bases). The CDR3 has 18 residues. Germline V CDR1 and CDR2: SGHVS, FQNEAQ. Here the CDR3 DNA reads TGTGTCAGCAGCTTAGCCGGCGGGCCCGCTGCGAACACCGGGGAGCTGTTTTTT. It translates to CVSSLAGGPAANTGELFF.

The gene calls are TRBV27 and TRBJ1-2, with D hard to call. The CDR3 covers 14 residues. Germline assignment: CDR1 MNHEY and CDR2 SMNVEV (reference sequence). The germline V and J ends were trimmed by 3 bases and 3 bases, with 11 bases remaining between them. For the CDR3, the DNA is TGTGCCAGCAGTTTCACCGGGAGCCACTATGGCTACACCTTC. It encodes CASSFTGSHYGYTF.

The chain has TRBV25-1 and TRBJ2-5; 8 bases fit TRBD1. Germline V gives CDR1 MGHDK, CDR2 SYGVNS. The CDR3 runs 14 residues. V dropped 5 bases and J dropped 6; count of bases not matched to a gene: 8. CDR3: CASSQGAGVQTQYF. For the CDR3, the DNA is TGTGCCAGCAGTCAGGGGGCAGGGGTGCAGACCCAGTACTTC.